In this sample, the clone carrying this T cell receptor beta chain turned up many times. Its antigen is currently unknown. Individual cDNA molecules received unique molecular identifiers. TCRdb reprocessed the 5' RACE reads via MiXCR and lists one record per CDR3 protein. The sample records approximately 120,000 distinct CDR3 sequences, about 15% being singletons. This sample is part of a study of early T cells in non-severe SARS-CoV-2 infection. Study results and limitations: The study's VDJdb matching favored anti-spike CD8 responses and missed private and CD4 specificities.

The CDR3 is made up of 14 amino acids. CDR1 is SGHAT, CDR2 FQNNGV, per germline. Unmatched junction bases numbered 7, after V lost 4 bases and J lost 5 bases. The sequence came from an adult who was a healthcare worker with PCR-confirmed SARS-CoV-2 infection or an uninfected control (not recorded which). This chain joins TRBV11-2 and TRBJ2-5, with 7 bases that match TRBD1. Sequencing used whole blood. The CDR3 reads CASSSHRGVETQYF. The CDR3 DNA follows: TGTGCCAGCAGCTCTCACAGGGGCGTCGAGACCCAGTACTTC.